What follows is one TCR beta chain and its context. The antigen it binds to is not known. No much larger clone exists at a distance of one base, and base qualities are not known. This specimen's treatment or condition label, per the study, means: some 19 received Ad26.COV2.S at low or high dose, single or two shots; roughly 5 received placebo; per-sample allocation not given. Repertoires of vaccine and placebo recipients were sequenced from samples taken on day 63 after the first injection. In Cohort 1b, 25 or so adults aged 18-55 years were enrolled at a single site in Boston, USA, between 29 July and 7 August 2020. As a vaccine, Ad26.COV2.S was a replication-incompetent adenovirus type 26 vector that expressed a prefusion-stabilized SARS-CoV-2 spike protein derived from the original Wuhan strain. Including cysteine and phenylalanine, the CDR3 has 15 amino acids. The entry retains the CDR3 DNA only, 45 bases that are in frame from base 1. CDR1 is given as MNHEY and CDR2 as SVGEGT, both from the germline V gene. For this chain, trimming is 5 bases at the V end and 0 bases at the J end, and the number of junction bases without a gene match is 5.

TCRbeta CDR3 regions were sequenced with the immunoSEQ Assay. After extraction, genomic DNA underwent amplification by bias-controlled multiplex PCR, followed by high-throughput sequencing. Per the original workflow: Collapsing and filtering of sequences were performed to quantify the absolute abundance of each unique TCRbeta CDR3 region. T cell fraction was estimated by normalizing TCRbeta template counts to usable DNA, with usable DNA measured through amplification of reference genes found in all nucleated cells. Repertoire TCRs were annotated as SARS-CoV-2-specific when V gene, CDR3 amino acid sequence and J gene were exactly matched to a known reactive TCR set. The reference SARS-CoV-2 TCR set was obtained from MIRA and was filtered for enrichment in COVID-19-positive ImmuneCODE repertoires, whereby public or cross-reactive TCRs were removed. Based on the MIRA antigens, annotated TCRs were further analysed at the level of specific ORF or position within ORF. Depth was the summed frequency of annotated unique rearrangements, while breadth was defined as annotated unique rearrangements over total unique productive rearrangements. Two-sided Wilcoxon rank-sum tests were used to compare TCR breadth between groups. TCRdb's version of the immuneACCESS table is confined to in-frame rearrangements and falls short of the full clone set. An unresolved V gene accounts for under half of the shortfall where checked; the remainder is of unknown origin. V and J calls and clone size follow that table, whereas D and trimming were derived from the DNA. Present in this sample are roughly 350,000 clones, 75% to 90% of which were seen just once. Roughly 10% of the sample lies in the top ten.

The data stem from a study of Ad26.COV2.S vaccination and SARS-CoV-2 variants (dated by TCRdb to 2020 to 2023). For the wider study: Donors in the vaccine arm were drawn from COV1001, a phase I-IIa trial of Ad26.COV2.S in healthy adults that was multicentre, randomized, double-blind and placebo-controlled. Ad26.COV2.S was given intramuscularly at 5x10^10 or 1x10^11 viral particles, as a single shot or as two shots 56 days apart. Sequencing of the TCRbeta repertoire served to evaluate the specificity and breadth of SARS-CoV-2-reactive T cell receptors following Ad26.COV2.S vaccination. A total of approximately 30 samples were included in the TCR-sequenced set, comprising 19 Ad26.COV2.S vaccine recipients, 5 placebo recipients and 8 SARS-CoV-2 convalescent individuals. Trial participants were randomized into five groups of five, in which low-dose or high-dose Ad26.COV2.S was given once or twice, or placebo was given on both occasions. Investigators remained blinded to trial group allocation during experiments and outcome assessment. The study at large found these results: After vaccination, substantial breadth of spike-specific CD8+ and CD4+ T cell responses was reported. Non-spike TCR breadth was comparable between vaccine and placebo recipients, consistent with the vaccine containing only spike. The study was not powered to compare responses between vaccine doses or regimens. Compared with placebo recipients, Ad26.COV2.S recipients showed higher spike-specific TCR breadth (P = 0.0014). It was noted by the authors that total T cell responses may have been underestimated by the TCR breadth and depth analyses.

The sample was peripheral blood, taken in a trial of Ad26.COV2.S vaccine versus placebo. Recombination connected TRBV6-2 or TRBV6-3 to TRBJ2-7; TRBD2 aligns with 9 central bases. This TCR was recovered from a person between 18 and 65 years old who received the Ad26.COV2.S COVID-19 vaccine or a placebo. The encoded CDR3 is CASSTGLAPSYEQYF. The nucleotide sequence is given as TGTGCCAGCAGTACCGGACTAGCGCCCTCCTACGAGCAGTACTTC.